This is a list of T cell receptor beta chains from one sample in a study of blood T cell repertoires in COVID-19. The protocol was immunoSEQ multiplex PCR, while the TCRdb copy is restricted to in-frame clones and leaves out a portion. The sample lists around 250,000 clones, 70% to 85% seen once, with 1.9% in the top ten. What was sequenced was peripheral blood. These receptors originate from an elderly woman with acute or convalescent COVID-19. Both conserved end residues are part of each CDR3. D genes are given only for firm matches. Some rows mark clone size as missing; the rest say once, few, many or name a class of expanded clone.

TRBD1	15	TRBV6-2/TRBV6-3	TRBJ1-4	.	TGTGCCAGCAGTTACGGTAGGGGGCGCAGAGAAAAACTGTTTTTT	CASSYGRGRREKLFF
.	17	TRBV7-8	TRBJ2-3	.	TGTGCCAGCAGCCAAAAACTCCGGCCAGGGATCACAGATACGCAGTATTTT	CASSQKLRPGITDTQYF
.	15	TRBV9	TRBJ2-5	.	TGTGCCAGCAGCGTAGGTTTAAGCGACCAAGAGACCCAGTACTTC	CASSVGLSDQETQYF
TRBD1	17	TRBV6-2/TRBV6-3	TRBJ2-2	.	TGTGCCAGCAGCAATCATCGGACAGGGCCGAACACCGGGGAGCTGTTTTTT	CASSNHRTGPNTGELFF
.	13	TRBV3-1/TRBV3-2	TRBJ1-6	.	TGTGCCAGCAGCCTACTAGGATTCACACCCCTCCACTTT	CASSLLGFTPLHF
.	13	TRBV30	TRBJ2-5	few	TGTGCCTGGAATAAGGGGTCGGGAGAGACCCAGTACTTC	CAWNKGSGETQYF
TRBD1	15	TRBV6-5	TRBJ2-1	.	TGTGCCAGCAGTTACGACAGGGCCACCTACAATGAGCAGTTCTTC	CASSYDRATYNEQFF
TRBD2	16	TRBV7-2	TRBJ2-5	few	TGTGCCAGCAGCCGGTGGGCGGGGGGTTTTCGAGAGACCCAGTACTTC	CASSRWAGGFRETQYF
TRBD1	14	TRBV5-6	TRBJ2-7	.	TGTGCCAGCAGCGGGACAGGTTCTAAAGACGAGCAGTACTTC	CASSGTGSKDEQYF
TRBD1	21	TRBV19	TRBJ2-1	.	TGTGCCAGTAGGGACACAGGGGGTTTAGGAATTAGCGCAAGCTCCTACAATGAGCAGTTCTTC	CASRDTGGLGISASSYNEQFF
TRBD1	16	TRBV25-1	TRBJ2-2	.	TGTGCCAGCAGGTTGTCCGGGACAGGGAACACCGGGGAGCTGTTTTTT	CASRLSGTGNTGELFF
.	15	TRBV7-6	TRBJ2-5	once	TGTGCCAGCAGCTCGATCGTGGGGGCTGGAGAGACCCAGTACTTC	CASSSIVGAGETQYF
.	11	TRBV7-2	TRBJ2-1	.	TGTGCCAGCAGCTTAGCCTTTGAGCAGTTCTTC	CASSLAFEQFF
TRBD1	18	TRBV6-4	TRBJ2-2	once	TGTGCCAGCAGTGACTCGGTACAGGGGAATTTCTTAGGCGGGGAGCTGTTTTTT	CASSDSVQGNFLGGELFF
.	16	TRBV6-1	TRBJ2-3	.	TGTGCCAGCAGTGATAATAGCGCCTCTAGCACAGATACGCAGTATTTT	CASSDNSASSTDTQYF